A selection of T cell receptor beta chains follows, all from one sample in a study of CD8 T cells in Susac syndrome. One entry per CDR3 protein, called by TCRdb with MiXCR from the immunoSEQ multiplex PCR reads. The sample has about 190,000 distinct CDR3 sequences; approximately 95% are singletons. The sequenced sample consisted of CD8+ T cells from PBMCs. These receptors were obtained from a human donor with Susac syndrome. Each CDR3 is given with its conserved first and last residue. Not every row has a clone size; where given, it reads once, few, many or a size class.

CDR3 protein: CASSRYIGDEQFF
V gene: TRBV14
clone size: NA

CDR3 protein: CSVPSGTAPYEQYF
V gene: TRBV29-1
clone size: NA

CDR3 protein: CASSLALSSDEAFF
V gene: TRBV11-1
clone size: NA

CDR3 protein: CASSARTSGSTDTQYF
V gene: TRBV6-1
clone size: NA

CDR3 protein: CSAHRAGEMNTEAFF
V gene: TRBV29-1
clone size: NA

CDR3 protein: CASSGGQGLEAQHF
V gene: TRBV6-5
clone size: once

CDR3 protein: CASSLTGDSQYF
V gene: TRBV7-9
clone size: NA

CDR3 protein: CASSSRHEQYF
V gene: TRBV12-3/TRBV12-4
clone size: NA

CDR3 protein: CASSETPRFEGRGNTIYF
V gene: TRBV9
clone size: NA

CDR3 protein: CASSPSGSRDEQFF
V gene: TRBV9
clone size: NA

CDR3 protein: CASSLGSDSYEQYF
V gene: TRBV12-3/TRBV12-4
clone size: NA

CDR3 protein: CASSLSAGGPDGQFF
V gene: TRBV11-2
clone size: NA

CDR3 protein: CASRGTDQETQYF
V gene: TRBV6-1
clone size: NA

CDR3 protein: CASSVASATYEQYF
V gene: TRBV9
clone size: NA

CDR3 protein: CASSIAGGPVDTQYF
V gene: TRBV7-9
clone size: NA

CDR3 protein: CASSLLAALHNEQFF
V gene: TRBV12-3/TRBV12-4
clone size: NA

CDR3 protein: CASSLTGQGSTSTDTQYF
V gene: TRBV5-4
clone size: NA

CDR3 protein: CASSTRPGSTDTQYF
V gene: TRBV7-8
clone size: NA

CDR3 protein: CASTLQGASYGYTF
V gene: TRBV12-3/TRBV12-4
clone size: once

CDR3 protein: CSARDSWDIGDTEAFF
V gene: TRBV20-1
clone size: NA

CDR3 protein: CASSGDRGHIQYF
V gene: TRBV9
clone size: NA

CDR3 protein: CASSFTPKETQYF
V gene: TRBV28
clone size: NA

CDR3 protein: CASSCTTRKGTDTQYF
V gene: TRBV6-1
clone size: once

CDR3 protein: CASTLEASETQYF
V gene: TRBV9
clone size: NA

CDR3 protein: CASSELTGYNEQFF
V gene: TRBV2
clone size: NA

CDR3 protein: CATSDPTGGQETQYF
V gene: TRBV24-1
clone size: NA

CDR3 protein: CASRGTGESYEQYF
V gene: TRBV7-8
clone size: NA

CDR3 protein: CAILGVADNEQFF
V gene: TRBV2
clone size: NA

CDR3 protein: CASSLTSGLEETQYF
V gene: TRBV7-6
clone size: NA

CDR3 protein: CASSFNTYEQYF
V gene: TRBV12-3/TRBV12-4
clone size: NA

CDR3 protein: CASSTGGGLTF
V gene: TRBV5-6
clone size: once